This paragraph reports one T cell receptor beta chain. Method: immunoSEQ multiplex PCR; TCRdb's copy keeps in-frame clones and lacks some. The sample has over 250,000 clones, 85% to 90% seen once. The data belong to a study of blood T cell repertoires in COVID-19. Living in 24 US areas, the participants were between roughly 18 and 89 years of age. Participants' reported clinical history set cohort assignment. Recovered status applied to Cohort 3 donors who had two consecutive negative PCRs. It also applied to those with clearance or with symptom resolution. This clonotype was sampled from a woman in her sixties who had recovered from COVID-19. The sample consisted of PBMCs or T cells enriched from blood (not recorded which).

CDR3 protein: CASSFLRDNYGYTF. DNA for the CDR3: TGCGCCAGCAGCTTTCTCAGGGATAACTATGGCTACACCTTC. This chain uses TRBV5-1 with TRBJ1-2, with D maybe TRBD1 (5 bases). This CDR3 comprises 14 residues. V was clipped by 2 bases and J by 1 base, with 9 bases between them. CDR1 SGHRS and CDR2 YFSETQ come from the germline V gene.